These 20 T cell receptor beta chains were all obtained from the same sample, sequenced in a study of shared clonotypes between healthy human individuals. Only in-frame clones appear in the TCRdb table, and some are missing; sequencing was by immunoSEQ multiplex PCR. The sample lists about 980,000 clones, about 80% occurring once. Sequences were obtained from memory CD4+ T cells sorted from blood. The subset: CD45RA-negative fraction. These receptors came from a man between 18 and 35 years old in good health.

The rearrangement joins TRBV28 to TRBJ2-7; D is unresolved. This CDR3 has 15 residues. In germline, CDR1 is MDHEN, CDR2 SYDVKM. The ends were cut back, 5 bases at V and 1 base at J, with 15 bases in the middle. The DNA for the CDR3 is TGTGCCAGCAGTGAAACGTCGGGTTTTTCCTACGAGCAGTACTTC. It specifies CASSETSGFSYEQYF.

The V and J genes are TRBV9 and TRBJ2-1, with 10 bases matching TRBD2. In germline, CDR1 is SGDLS, CDR2 YYNGEE. V gave up 3 bases and J gave up 8 bases; unmatched junction bases: 11. The CDR3 covers 16 residues. Written as DNA, the CDR3 is TGTGCCAGCAGCGCGCGACCGCTTACTAGCGGGGATGAGCAGTTCTTC. Amino acids: CASSARPLTSGDEQFF.

The chain carries TRBV5-1 and TRBJ1-6, with 11 bases aligning to TRBD1. CDR1 and CDR2 (germline): SGHRS, YFSETQ. V dropped 0 bases and J dropped 10; count of bases not matched to a gene: 6. This CDR3 has 16 residues. The CDR3 here is CASSLGDRGSGSPLHF. The CDR3 bases are TGCGCCAGCAGCTTGGGGGACAGGGGGTCAGGCTCACCCCTCCACTTT.

The table lists this clone with a count of one. The J gene is TRBJ2-2, the V gene TRBV7-9; D not resolved. With 1 base removed from V and 3 bases from J, the gap between germline ends came to 12 bases. This CDR3 spans 16 amino acids. Germline CDR1 reads SEHNR; CDR2 reads FQNEAQ (reference sequence). This CDR3 is CASSLGSGTYTGELFF. CDR3 DNA: TGTGCCAGCAGCTTAGGGTCCGGAACCTACACCGGGGAGCTGTTTTTT.

This rearrangement joins TRBV5-5 to TRBJ1-2, with TRBD1 matching over 8 bases. V lost 4 bases and J lost 2; bases outside the gene matches: 7. The CDR3 runs 15 residues. CDR1 and CDR2 (germline): SGHKS, YYEKEE (reference sequence). The CDR3 sequence is CASSPRTGLNYGYTF. The DNA of the CDR3 is TGTGCCAGCAGCCCGCGGACAGGGCTCAACTATGGCTACACCTTC.

The chain recombines TRBV5-1 with TRBJ2-5; D ambiguous. The CDR3 has 14 residues. V lost 0 bases and J lost 1, with 7 bases in between. Germline V gene lookup returns CDR1 SGHRS and CDR2 YFSETQ. The CDR3 sequence: CASSLAIAQETQYF. CDR3 nucleotides: TGCGCCAGCAGCTTGGCCATCGCCCAAGAGACCCAGTACTTC.

The rearrangement uses TRBV27 and TRBJ2-7, with 10 bases that match TRBD1. Germline-derived CDR1 and CDR2 are MNHEY and SMNVEV (reference sequence). The junction had 2 bases not matched to a gene; V was cut back by 6 bases and J by 3 bases. CDR3 length: 13 residues. The CDR3 spells CASRRDRGYEQYF. The CDR3, as DNA: TGTGCCAGCAGACGGGACAGGGGCTACGAGCAGTACTTC.

DNA for the CDR3: TGTGCCTGGAGTGCCGGGGGAGTTGGCTCTGGAAACACCATATATTTT. Encoded protein: CAWSAGGVGSGNTIYF. This sequence joins TRBV30 and TRBJ1-3, with D possibly being TRBD1 (5 bases). In germline, CDR1 is GTSNPN, CDR2 SVGIG (reference sequence). V lost 1 base, J lost 0 bases, and 13 bases lay in between. The CDR3 totals 16 residues.

The gene calls are TRBV18 and TRBJ2-2, with 7 positions matching TRBD2. The junction had 5 bases not matched to a gene; V was cut back by 3 bases and J by 7 bases. The length of the CDR3 is 14 residues. Germline values: CDR1 KGHSH, CDR2 LQKENI. The CDR3 loop reads CASSPGLRNGELFF. In DNA, the CDR3 is TGTGCCAGCTCACCGGGACTACGGAACGGGGAGCTGTTTTTT. The full variable domain, in which reference TRBV18 and TRBJ2-2 provide the parts outside the CDR3, is NAGVMQNPRHLVRRRGQEARLRCSPMKGHSHVYWYRQLPEEGLKFMVYLQKENIIDESGMPKERFSAEFPKEGPSILRIQQVVRGDSAAYFCASSPGLRNGELFFGEGSRLTVL.

The genes are TRBV5-4 and TRBJ2-1; 8 bases map to TRBD1. This CDR3 has 14 residues. The germline V gene encodes CDR1 SGHNT and CDR2 YYREEE (reference sequence). Trimming cost V 6 bases and J 1 base; bases outside gene matches: 3. The CDR3 reads CASNGQGSYNEQFF. CDR3 DNA sequence: TGTGCCAGCAACGGACAGGGATCCTACAATGAGCAGTTCTTC.

The V call is TRBV28, the J call TRBJ2-7; TRBD1 agrees at 9 bases. J gave up 5 bases and V 6 bases, and 11 bases lay outside the gene matches. The CDR3 length is 15 residues. The germline CDR1 and CDR2 sequences are MDHEN and SYDVKM. Written as DNA, the CDR3 is TGTGCCAGCAGGTCCGCCGGGACAGGGCCCAACGAGCAGTACTTC. Encoded protein: CASRSAGTGPNEQYF.

The chain links TRBV7-9 to TRBJ2-5; 7 nucleotides agree with TRBD2. The V and J ends lost 5 bases and 2 bases, in that order; junction bases with no gene match: 8. Germline V CDR1 and CDR2: SEHNR, FQNEAQ (reference sequence). There are 15 residues in the CDR3. CDR3 sequence (DNA): TGTGCCAGCAGCAAGCGACTAGCCCAACAAGAGACCCAGTACTTC. Translating gives CASSKRLAQQETQYF. Full variable domain (outside the CDR3, taken from reference TRBV7-9 and TRBJ2-5): DTGVSQNPRHKITKRGQNVTFRCDPISEHNRLYWYRQTLGQGPEFLTYFQNEAQLEKSRLLSDRFSAERPKGSFSTLEIQRTEQGDSAMYLCASSKRLAQQETQYFGPGTRLLVL.

J is TRBJ1-4 and V is TRBV6-6; no definite D call. Trimming shortened V by 6 bases and J by 7 bases, and 12 bases separated the two germline ends. Per germline, CDR1 MNHNY and CDR2 SVGAGI (reference sequence). The CDR3 spans 13 residues. CDR3 coding DNA: TGTGCCAGCAGCCCCGGCGGATCTGAAAAACTGTTTTTT. As protein: CASSPGGSEKLFF.

The chain links TRBV5-1 to TRBJ1-4, with 9 bases that match TRBD1. Germline V CDR1 and CDR2: SGHRS, YFSETQ. V dropped 0 bases and J dropped 7; count of bases not matched to a gene: 4. This CDR3 has 15 amino acids. The CDR3: CASSLALTGGEKLFF. The CDR3 DNA reads TGCGCCAGCAGCTTGGCCTTGACAGGGGGTGAAAAACTGTTTTTT.

CDR3 sequence reads: CASSSSQGRDGYTF. CDR3 nucleotide sequence: TGTGCCAGCAGCTCCTCTCAGGGACGCGATGGCTACACCTTC. The V call is TRBV7-2, the J call TRBJ1-2; tentatively, D is TRBD1 (5 bases). The CDR3 length is 14 residues. CDR1 SGHTA and CDR2 FQGNSA come from the germline V gene. Deletions cut 4 bases from V and 6 bases from J, with 15 bases between.

V usage is TRBV4-2 and J usage is TRBJ2-7; the D gene is possibly TRBD2 (7 bases). Trimming stripped 1 base from V and 4 bases from J, with 11 bases between. Germline values: CDR1 LGHNA, CDR2 YNFKEQ. CDR3 length equals 14 residues. The chain's CDR3 is CASSQAGGLYEQYF. CDR3 nucleotides: TGTGCCAGCAGCCAAGCGGGGGGCTTGTACGAGCAGTACTTC.

This clone was recorded once. J is TRBJ2-7 and V is TRBV28; D remains unclear. The CDR3 contains 14 residues. The V and J ends lost 0 bases and 3 bases respectively, with 9 bases between them. Germline CDR1 MDHEN, CDR2 SYDVKM. CDR3 sequence (DNA): TGTGCCAGCAGTTTATGGAACCGTATCTACGAGCAGTACTTC. The encoded protein is CASSLWNRIYEQYF.

The chain has TRBV28 and TRBJ1-1; D gene unclear. The CDR3 runs to 14 residues. Per the germline V gene, CDR1 is MDHEN and CDR2 is SYDVKM. The germline V and J ends were trimmed by 7 bases and 1 base, with 13 bases remaining between them. The CDR3 DNA sequence: TGTGCCAGCACCACTTATATGGGGAACACTGAAGCTTTCTTT. Its protein product is CASTTYMGNTEAFF.

V gene TRBV19 combines with J gene TRBJ2-1, with no clear D. Germline-derived CDR1 and CDR2 are LNHDA and SQIVND (reference sequence). This CDR3 region has 11 residues. The germline V and J ends were trimmed by 6 bases and 8 bases, with 8 bases remaining between them. CDR3 sequence (DNA): TGTGCCAGTAGGAGATTATATGAGCAGTTCTTC. It yields the protein CASRRLYEQFF.

Note on this clone: One end of the junction fails to match germline, which may point to a read error. The rearrangement joins TRBV7-7 to TRBJ2-2; 8 bases are a match to TRBD2. CDR1 is SSHAT, CDR2 FNYEAQ, per germline (reference sequence). The length of the CDR3 is 15 residues. CDR3 residues: CASSPHLAGTGELFF. The CDR3 DNA reads TGTGCTAGCAGCCCCCATCTAGCGGGCACCGGGGAGCTGTTTTTT. The variable domain in full, completed from reference TRBV7-7 and TRBJ2-2, reads GAGVSQSPRYKVTKRGQDVTLRCDPISSHATLYWYQQALGQGPEFLTYFNYEAQPDKSGLPSDRFSAERPEGSISTLTIQRTEQRDSAMYRCASSPHLAGTGELFFGEGSRLTVL.